The sequence of this TCR beta chain was determined in a study of OX40 agonist ivuxolimab in advanced cancers. Looking at the study overall: Mean age approximately 59 years, range about 20 to 85; approximately 83% male.

Trimming shortened V by 5 bases and J by 3 bases, and 16 bases separated the two germline ends. The CDR3 has 15 residues. Germline V gene sequence: CDR1 SGHTA, CDR2 FQGNSA. Patients were ruled out by autoimmune disease history or systemic immunosuppression. Using immunoSEQ multiplex PCR, the repertoire was profiled, and TCRdb retains in-frame clones only, with some absent. The sample consists of about 78,000 clones, roughly 93% of them appearing once. The origin of this receptor is an adult with an advanced solid tumor such as melanoma, head and neck, liver or kidney cancer. This rearrangement joins TRBV7-2 to TRBJ1-1; no clear D. This specimen was CD4+ or CD8+ T cells sorted from blood, taken in a trial of the OX40 agonist ivuxolimab. The DNA for the CDR3 is TGTGCCAGCAGCCGATCCTCGGACGGGTACACTGAAGCTTTCTTT. It yields the protein CASSRSSDGYTEAFF.